This T cell receptor beta chain stems from a study of neurological immune-mediated disorders. Germline V CDR1 and CDR2: SQVTM, ANQGSEA. The ends were cut back, 5 bases at V and 6 bases at J, with 12 bases in the middle. This CDR3 is 12 amino acids long. This clonotype was observed many times. Unsorted libraries were prepared from 2 million PBMCs that had been stored at -80 C. 5'RACE generated cDNA with 10-nucleotide random UMIs. One entry per CDR3 protein, called by TCRdb with MiXCR from the 5' RACE reads. The sample yields tens of thousands of distinct CDR3 sequences, approximately 9.4% seen once. This clonotype was obtained from a man between 45 and 60 years old in good health. The chain employs TRBV29-1 and TRBJ2-3, with D uncertain. Material: PBMCs. CDR3 nucleotides: TGCAGCGTTATGGTAGTCGGCGATACGCAGTATTTT. Translating it yields CSVMVVGDTQYF.